Reported below is one T cell receptor beta chain. These data belong to a study of T cell changes during pregnancy in multiple sclerosis. CDR1 is SGHAT and CDR2 is FQNNGV in the germline V gene. This CDR3 contains 15 residues. V lost 5 bases, J lost 1 base, and 7 bases stayed unmatched. Sequencing was performed with immunoSEQ multiplex PCR; in TCRdb, only in-frame clones are kept and a portion is missing. Here the sample spans about 57,000 clones, 88% being singletons. This TCR was recovered from a female donor with multiple sclerosis, enrolled in a pregnancy study. The gene calls are TRBV11-2 and TRBJ1-2; 7 nucleotides match TRBD1. This specimen was CD4+ T cells from peripheral blood mononuclear cells, taken in the third trimester of pregnancy. CDR3 nucleotide sequence: TGTGCCAGCAGCACCCGGACAGGAGTTAACTATGGCTACACCTTC. Amino acids: CASSTRTGVNYGYTF.